These 15 T cell receptor beta chains were sequenced from one sample in a study of blood T cells in healthy people across ages. A sample-barcoded 5' primer and a J-beta primer mix were used in a second PCR of about 6 to 11 cycles. A single record per CDR3 protein comes from TCRdb applying MiXCR to the 5' RACE reads. The sample lists about 930,000 distinct CDR3 sequences; under 35% were seen once. Separately, the same data were catalogued under a study of T cells of mothers and their children.

The specimen sequenced was blood. These TCRs come from a woman between 35 and 50 years old in good health.

This chain uses TRBV20-1 with TRBJ2-1, with 13 bases aligning to TRBD2. The J segment lost 6 bases and the V segment lost 5 bases, leaving 4 bases of the junction unmatched. Germline loops: CDR1 DFQATT, CDR2 SNEGSKA (reference sequence). The CDR3 is 14 residues long. CDR3 region: CSAPGLAGRNEQFF. DNA of the CDR3: TGCAGTGCTCCGGGACTAGCGGGGCGCAATGAGCAGTTCTTC.

The gene calls are TRBV12-3 or TRBV12-4 and TRBJ1-5; 8 nucleotides match TRBD1. This CDR3 is built from 15 residues. With 5 bases clipped from V and 3 bases from J, the junction kept 6 bases outside the gene matches. The CDR3 DNA reads TGTGCCAGCAGTATGGACAGGGAGTCCAATCAGCCCCAGCATTTT. Residues: CASSMDRESNQPQHF.

The chain recombines TRBV2 with TRBJ2-1; 13 bases match TRBD2. Per the germline V gene, CDR1 is SNHLY and CDR2 is FYNNEI. The CDR3 is made up of 15 amino acids. With 6 bases clipped from V and 8 bases from J, the junction kept 7 bases outside the gene matches. DNA for the CDR3: TGTGCCAGCAGATCACTAGCGGGGGGGCCTGATGAGCAGTTCTTC. Translating gives CASRSLAGGPDEQFF.

Points on this clonotype: This likely comes from a read error, as the CDR3 has no conserved phenylalanine or tryptophan at its end. The CDR3 DNA is TGCAGCGTTTTCCCGGACTTCCCCGGGGACACTGAAGCTTTCTCT. Amino acid sequence: CSVFPDFPGDTEAFS. The V gene is TRBV29-1, the J gene TRBJ1-1; D is undetermined. The germline gives CDR1 SQVTM, CDR2 ANQGSEA. This CDR3 spans 15 amino acids. Between the trimmed V and J ends, which lost 5 bases and 3 bases, there was a span of 19 bases.

This clonotype was observed a few times. The chain carries TRBV18 and TRBJ2-1; D is uncertain. The length of the CDR3 is 13 residues. The germline CDR1 and CDR2 sequences are KGHSH and LQKENI. Trimming removed 4 bases from V and 6 bases from J, with 10 bases in between. CDR3: CASSQENLNEQFF. The CDR3 nucleotides are TGTGCCAGCTCACAGGAGAACCTCAATGAGCAGTTCTTC.

V gene TRBV6-2 or TRBV6-3 combines with J gene TRBJ1-5; 7 bases are a match to TRBD1. Losses at the gene ends were 5 bases for V and 9 bases for J; bases not matched to a gene: 7. There are 13 residues in the CDR3. Germline V gene lookup returns CDR1 MNHEY and CDR2 SVGEGT. The CDR3 nucleotides read TGTGCCAGCAGTATGGGACAGCTTGGGCCCCAGCATTTT. This gives the protein CASSMGQLGPQHF.

This clonotype was counted at least ten times. This may arise from a read error, as a much more abundant clone is one base away. CDR3 region: CSGVVRGQGDYGYTF. The CDR3, as DNA: TGCAGTGGCGTTGTACGGGGACAGGGCGATTATGGCTACACCTTC. V gene TRBV20-1 combines with J gene TRBJ1-2; 9 bases fit TRBD1. Germline-derived CDR1 and CDR2 are DFQATT and SNEGSKA (reference sequence). J gave up 5 bases and V 7 bases, and 14 bases lay outside the gene matches. The CDR3 is made up of 15 amino acids.

V usage is TRBV3-1 and J usage is TRBJ2-5, with a possible D match to TRBD2 (5 bases). The better agreement between TRBJ2-1 and the DNA end casts doubt on the J call. Germline V CDR1 and CDR2: LGHDT, YNNKEL (reference sequence). The CDR3 totals 14 residues. CDR3 loop: CASSQEDFQETQFF. The CDR3 nucleotides are TGTGCCAGCAGCCAAGAGGACTTTCAAGAGACCCAGTTCTTC.

Of note for this clonotype: In this CDR3 the conserved last residue, phenylalanine or tryptophan, is missing, so a read error is likely. CDR3 in DNA: TGCGCCAGCAGCGAGGACAGCGTCCAAGAGACCCAGTACAAC. Translating gives CASSEDSVQETQYN. The rearrangement links TRBV5-1 to TRBJ2-5, with D possibly being TRBD1 (6 bases). V lost 4 bases, J lost 1 base, and 11 bases lay in between. CDR3 size: 14 residues. The germline gives CDR1 SGHRS, CDR2 YFSETQ.

The CDR3 loop reads CSVTPGQGADEQYF. As DNA, the CDR3 is TGCAGCGTTACACCGGGACAGGGGGCCGACGAGCAGTACTTC. The chain has TRBV29-1 and TRBJ2-7, with 12 nucleotides matching TRBD1. Unmatched junction bases numbered 7, after V lost 5 bases and J lost 5 bases. Per the germline V gene, CDR1 is SQVTM and CDR2 is ANQGSEA. The CDR3 sequence is 14 residues long.

The V call is TRBV5-6, the J call TRBJ2-5; D gene unclear. The J call may be incorrect, as the DNA end agrees better with TRBJ2-7. This CDR3 contains 13 residues. Germline V CDR1 and CDR2: SGHDT, YYEEEE. CDR3 loop: CASSEIGYYEQYF. CDR3 sequence (DNA): TGTGCCAGCAGCGAGATAGGGTACTACGAGCAGTACTTC.

This clonotype was seen repeatedly, ten times or more. CDR3 region: CASSLGTGSHNEQFF. In nucleotides, the CDR3 is TGTGCCAGCAGCCTAGGGACAGGGAGCCACAATGAGCAGTTCTTC. The rearrangement joins TRBV7-9 to TRBJ2-1, with TRBD1 matching 9 bases. CDR1 and CDR2 from the germline V gene are SEHNR and FQNEAQ (reference sequence). This CDR3 spans 15 amino acids. The J segment lost 5 bases and the V segment lost 5 bases, leaving 7 bases of the junction unmatched.

Comment on this clonotype: This clone may be a read error of a much larger clone one base away. The chain combines TRBV20-1 with TRBJ2-7; D call uncertain. The CDR3 length is 11 residues. Germline-derived CDR1 and CDR2 are DFQATT and SNEGSKA (reference sequence). CDR3 in amino acids: CRARVVTEQYF. The CDR3 bases are TGCAGGGCTAGAGTAGTGACTGAGCAGTACTTC.

A few counts support this clonotype. The chain recombines TRBV7-2 with TRBJ1-5; D possibly corresponds to TRBD1 (5 bases). Germline CDR1 reads SGHTA; CDR2 reads FQGNSA. This CDR3 is 14 amino acids long. The germline V and J ends were trimmed by 4 bases and 11 bases, with 18 bases remaining between them. CDR3 sequence reads: CASSSGRWFGAQHF. The DNA of the CDR3 is TGTGCCAGCAGCTCGGGACGGTGGTTCGGTGCCCAGCATTTT.

The J gene is TRBJ2-7, the V gene TRBV6-2 or TRBV6-3; D not resolved. V gave up 2 bases and J gave up 4 bases, with 15 bases separating them. In germline, CDR1 is MNHEY, CDR2 SVGEGT. This CDR3 contains 15 residues. CDR3 in DNA: TGTGCCAGCAGTTACCGCCCCGACTTGGGGTACGAGCAGTACTTC. Amino acid sequence: CASSYRPDLGYEQYF.